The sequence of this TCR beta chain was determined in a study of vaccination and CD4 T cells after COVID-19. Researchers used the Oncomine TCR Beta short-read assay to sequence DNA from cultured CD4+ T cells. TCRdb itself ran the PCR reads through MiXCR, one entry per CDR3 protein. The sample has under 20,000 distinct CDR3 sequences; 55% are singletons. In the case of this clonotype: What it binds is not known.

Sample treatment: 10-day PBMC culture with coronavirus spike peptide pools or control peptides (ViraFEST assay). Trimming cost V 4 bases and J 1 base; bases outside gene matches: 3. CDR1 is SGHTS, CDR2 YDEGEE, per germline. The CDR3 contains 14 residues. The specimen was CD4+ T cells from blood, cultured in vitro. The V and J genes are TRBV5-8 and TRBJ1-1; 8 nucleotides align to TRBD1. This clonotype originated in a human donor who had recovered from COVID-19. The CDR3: CASSRTGWNTEAFF. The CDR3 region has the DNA TGTGCCAGCAGCCGGACAGGGTGGAACACTGAAGCTTTCTTT.